Listed below are T cell receptor beta chains from one sample, sequenced in a study of OX40 agonist ivuxolimab in advanced cancers. Produced via immunoSEQ multiplex PCR; TCRdb's table is partial and in-frame only. Of about 53,000 clones in the sample, more than 75% were seen once. This material consisted of CD4+ or CD8+ T cells sorted from blood, taken in a trial of the OX40 agonist ivuxolimab. Every receptor here comes from an adult with an advanced solid tumor such as melanoma, head and neck, liver or kidney cancer. Each CDR3 is given with its conserved first and last residue. A D gene is named only where the DNA matches it firmly. The listing skips clone size in some rows; elsewhere it reads once, few, many or a size class.

V: TRBV7-9; size: -; J: TRBJ1-2; D: -; CDR3: CASSLENSGYTF; DNA: TGTGCCAGCAGCTTGGAGAACAGTGGCTACACCTTC
V: TRBV28; size: few; J: TRBJ1-2; D: -; CDR3: CASSLSQAYGYTF; DNA: TGTGCCAGCAGTTTATCTCAGGCGTATGGCTACACCTTC
V: TRBV7-6; size: -; J: TRBJ2-1; D: -; CDR3: CASSFLGNEQFF; DNA: TGTGCCAGCAGCTTCCTGGGGAATGAGCAGTTCTTC
V: TRBV27; size: once; J: TRBJ1-2; D: -; CDR3: CASAGSRGERGYTF; DNA: TGTGCCAGCGCCGGCTCGAGGGGCGAGCGTGGCTACACCTTC
V: TRBV28; size: -; J: TRBJ1-2; D: -; CDR3: CASSSYRTYGYTF; DNA: TGTGCCAGCAGTTCATACAGGACTTATGGCTACACCTTC
V: TRBV18; size: -; J: TRBJ1-2; D: -; CDR3: CASSLDSYGYTF; DNA: TGTGCCAGCTCACTAGACAGCTATGGCTACACCTTC
V: TRBV5-8; size: -; J: TRBJ2-7; D: -; CDR3: CASSSRPGPYEQYF; DNA: TGTGCCAGCAGCTCAAGGCCGGGGCCCTACGAGCAGTACTTC
V: TRBV7-2; size: once; J: TRBJ2-1; D: -; CDR3: CASSLVFTSYNEQFF; DNA: TGTGCCAGCAGCTTAGTTTTTACCAGCTACAATGAGCAGTTCTTC
V: TRBV4-2; size: medium-sized; J: TRBJ2-5; D: -; CDR3: CASSQDGRGETQYF; DNA: TGTGCCAGCAGCCAAGATGGGAGAGGAGAGACCCAGTACTTC
V: TRBV14; size: -; J: TRBJ1-2; D: -; CDR3: CASSPRAGDGYTF; DNA: TGTGCCAGCAGCCCCCGGGCTGGCGATGGCTACACCTTC
V: TRBV5-4; size: -; J: TRBJ2-5; D: -; CDR3: CASSLDGGAGTQYF; DNA: TGTGCCAGCAGCTTGGATGGTGGCGCGGGGACCCAGTACTTC
V: TRBV5-4; size: -; J: TRBJ1-2; D: TRBD1; CDR3: CASSLMSGGIYGYTF; DNA: TGTGCCAGCAGCTTGATGTCAGGGGGCATCTATGGCTACACCTTC
V: TRBV7-8; size: -; J: TRBJ1-1; D: TRBD1; CDR3: CASSLAGTGDTEAFF; DNA: TGTGCCAGCAGCTTAGCGGGGACAGGGGACACTGAAGCTTTCTTT
V: TRBV2; size: -; J: TRBJ1-6; D: -; CDR3: CASSAPPGGAPVYSPLHF; DNA: TGTGCCAGCAGTGCTCCCCCGGGGGGGGCGCCGGTTTATTCACCCCTCCACTTT
V: TRBV14; size: -; J: TRBJ2-1; D: -; CDR3: CASSQQWNEQFF; DNA: TGTGCCAGCAGCCAACAATGGAATGAGCAGTTCTTC
V: TRBV7-3; size: -; J: TRBJ1-1; D: -; CDR3: CASSLSGGSTEAFF; DNA: TGTGCCAGCAGCTTAAGTGGGGGCTCGACTGAAGCTTTCTTT
V: TRBV28; size: few; J: TRBJ2-3; D: -; CDR3: CASSFPTHPPVSSDTQYF; DNA: TGTGCCAGCAGTTTCCCTACCCATCCCCCGGTATCCTCAGATACGCAGTATTTT
V: TRBV16; size: once; J: TRBJ1-5; D: -; CDR3: CASSQRGYKDQPQHF; DNA: TGTGCCAGCAGCCAACGGGGGTATAAGGATCAGCCCCAGCATTTT
V: TRBV6-1; size: -; J: TRBJ2-1; D: -; CDR3: CASRRLGEHDEQFF; DNA: TGTGCCAGCAGGCGACTAGGGGAGCATGATGAGCAGTTCTTC
V: TRBV7-9; size: -; J: TRBJ1-1; D: TRBD1; CDR3: CASSPWTGGTEAFF; DNA: TGTGCCAGCAGCCCCTGGACAGGGGGGACTGAAGCTTTCTTT
V: TRBV2; size: -; J: TRBJ1-1; D: -; CDR3: CASSAGAPMNTEAFF; DNA: TGTGCCAGCAGTGCGGGTGCCCCGATGAACACTGAAGCTTTCTTT
V: TRBV7-9; size: -; J: TRBJ2-5; D: -; CDR3: CASSPEEQRETQYF; DNA: TGTGCCAGCAGCCCGGAGGAACAAAGAGAGACCCAGTACTTC
V: TRBV5-6; size: -; J: TRBJ2-5; D: -; CDR3: CASSPSGGIQETQYF; DNA: TGTGCCAGCAGCCCATCGGGCGGCATCCAAGAGACCCAGTACTTC
V: TRBV5-5; size: few; J: TRBJ1-6; D: -; CDR3: CASSAVNSPLHF; DNA: TGTGCCAGCAGCGCAGTTAATTCACCCCTCCACTTT
V: TRBV6-1; size: -; J: TRBJ1-1; D: TRBD1; CDR3: CASGTRGLAEAFF; DNA: TGTGCCAGCGGGACCAGGGGGCTGGCTGAAGCTTTCTTT
V: TRBV7-2; size: once; J: TRBJ1-2; D: TRBD1; CDR3: CASSLTRDSLNYGYTF; DNA: TGTGCCAGCAGCTTAACCAGGGACAGCCTTAACTATGGCTACACCTTC
V: TRBV6-1; size: -; J: TRBJ2-7; D: -; CDR3: CASTPQGTYEQYF; DNA: TGTGCCAGCACCCCACAGGGCACCTACGAGCAGTACTTC
V: TRBV5-1; size: -; J: TRBJ2-1; D: -; CDR3: CASSSSYPYNEQFF; DNA: TGCGCCAGCAGCTCTAGCTACCCTTACAATGAGCAGTTCTTC
V: TRBV19; size: -; J: TRBJ2-5; D: -; CDR3: CASSIIGNRETQYF; DNA: TGTGCCAGTAGTATTATAGGGAATCGTGAGACCCAGTACTTC
V: TRBV7-2; size: -; J: TRBJ1-5; D: -; CDR3: CASSLSGRSNQPQHF; DNA: TGTGCCAGCAGCTTAAGTGGAAGGAGCAATCAGCCCCAGCATTTT
V: TRBV27; size: -; J: TRBJ1-2; D: TRBD1; CDR3: CASSPWDRGGFDYGYTF; DNA: TGTGCCAGCAGTCCATGGGACAGGGGCGGTTTTGACTATGGCTACACCTTC
V: TRBV6-1; size: -; J: TRBJ1-1; D: -; CDR3: CASSLDTEAFF; DNA: TGTGCCAGCAGTTTGGACACTGAAGCTTTCTTT